The 29 T cell receptor beta chains below were found in one sample sequenced in a study of T cell responses to AZD1222 COVID-19 vaccine. The data were produced by immunoSEQ multiplex PCR, yet TCRdb's version contains in-frame clones alone and is incomplete. The sample records about 190,000 clones, around 87% being singletons. Sequences were derived from peripheral blood, sampled on day 0 of MenACWY control vaccination. These receptor sequences come from an adult in good health.

The V gene is TRBV28, the J gene TRBJ2-7; no clear D gene. Looked up from germline, CDR1 is MDHEN and CDR2 is SYDVKM. Trimming stripped 5 bases from V and 7 bases from J, with 9 bases between. The CDR3 is 11 amino acids. This chain's CDR3 is CASSEYREQYF. The CDR3 nucleotides are TGTGCCAGCAGTGAATACCGGGAGCAGTACTTC.

The chain joins TRBV28 to TRBJ1-1; D is undetermined. This CDR3 is built from 15 residues. V lost 2 bases to trimming and J lost 5 bases, with 15 bases between them. Germline CDR1 MDHEN, CDR2 SYDVKM. The CDR3 loop reads CASSLPLALGTEAFF. DNA of the CDR3: TGTGCCAGCAGTTTACCGCTCGCCCTGGGTACTGAAGCTTTCTTT.

The CDR3 loop is CASGLGVPDTQYF. CDR3 sequence (DNA): TGTGCCAGCGGATTGGGGGTCCCAGATACGCAGTATTTT. The V gene is TRBV9, the J gene TRBJ2-3, with D perhaps given as TRBD1 or TRBD2 (5 bases each). V was pared by 7 bases and J by 4 bases, with 13 bases between. Germline CDR1 is SGDLS and CDR2 is YYNGEE. The length of the CDR3 is 13 residues.

This chain links TRBV19 with TRBJ2-1; D is uncertain. V dropped 6 bases and J dropped 8 bases, with 8 bases sitting between them. The CDR3 runs to 11 residues. Germline lookup yields CDR1 LNHDA and CDR2 SQIVND (reference sequence). The CDR3 reads CASRGFDEQFF. The CDR3 DNA is TGTGCCAGTAGGGGGTTCGATGAGCAGTTCTTC.

This clone was picked up one time. This chain links TRBV21-1 with TRBJ1-1. TRBV21-1 is labeled a pseudogene. This CDR3 contains 16 residues. The DNA for the CDR3 is TGTGCCAGCAGCAAACTGCCCAGGGAGGGGAACACTGAAGCTTTCTTT. Translated: CASSKLPREGNTEAFF.

The J gene is TRBJ1-1, the V gene TRBV19, with D perhaps TRBD1 (5 bases). This CDR3 is 16 amino acids long. Germline loops: CDR1 LNHDA, CDR2 SQIVND (reference sequence). V lost 5 bases and J lost 5, with 21 bases in between. The CDR3 DNA sequence: TGTGCCAGTAGTCGCGGGGGTAGGGGCTCCGGAACTGAAGCTTTCTTT. It yields the protein CASSRGGRGSGTEAFF. Looking up the rest from reference TRBV19 and TRBJ1-1 gives the full variable domain: DGGITQSPKYLFRKEGQNVTLSCEQNLNHDAMYWYRQDPGQGLRLIYYSQIVNDFQKGDIAEGYSVSREKKESFPLTVTSAQKNPTAFYLCASSRGGRGSGTEAFFGQGTRLTVV.

This chain connects TRBV5-4 to TRBJ2-2, with D perhaps matching TRBD1 or TRBD2 (6 bases each). There are 16 residues in the CDR3. Germline V gene lookup returns CDR1 SGHNT and CDR2 YYREEE (reference sequence). V gave up 4 bases and J gave up 0 bases, with 13 bases separating them. Written as DNA, the CDR3 is TGTGCCAGCAGCCCCAAGAGGGGGGCGAACACCGGGGAGCTGTTTTTT. It codes for CASSPKRGANTGELFF.

The rearrangement joins TRBV5-4 to TRBJ2-2, with TRBD2 matching 11 bases. The germline V gene encodes CDR1 SGHNT and CDR2 YYREEE (reference sequence). The CDR3 is 15 residues long. V trimming: 4 bases; J trimming: 5 bases; junction bases outside the gene matches: 4. The CDR3 protein is CASSLAGGYTGELFF. The DNA of the CDR3 is TGTGCCAGCAGCCTAGCGGGGGGCTATACCGGGGAGCTGTTTTTT.

In this sample, this clone turned up a few times. The chain joins TRBV6-5 to TRBJ1-2; perhaps TRBD1 as D (6 bases). CDR3 size: 15 residues. Germline V gene lookup returns CDR1 MNHEY and CDR2 SVGAGI. V was pared by 6 bases and J by 5 bases, with 19 bases between. The CDR3 DNA reads TGTGCCAGCAGCCCAGGAGGGGGGGCAGGTTATGGCTACACCTTC. It yields the protein CASSPGGGAGYGYTF.

The chain combines TRBV28 with TRBJ1-1; 8 bases fit TRBD1. Germline CDR1 is MDHEN and CDR2 is SYDVKM. J lost 3 bases, V lost 5 bases, and 8 bases had no gene match. This CDR3 is 15 amino acids long. For the CDR3, the DNA is TGTGCCAGCAGTACCCGACAGGGGCAATACACTGAAGCTTTCTTT. Its translation: CASSTRQGQYTEAFF.

CDR3 coding DNA: TGCGCCAGCAGCTTGGGAGCTAGCGGGGATACCTACGAGCAGTACTTC. Protein product: CASSLGASGDTYEQYF. The J gene is TRBJ2-7, the V gene TRBV5-1, with 9 bases that match TRBD2. CDR3 length: 16 amino acids. Germline CDR1 SGHRS, CDR2 YFSETQ. Trimming cost V 0 bases and J 2 bases; bases outside gene matches: 6.

This chain uses TRBV6-1 with TRBJ1-1; D is unclear. Trimming removed 3 bases at V and 1 base at J, with 9 bases between. This CDR3 is 14 amino acids long. CDR1 and CDR2 from the germline V gene are MNHNS and SASEGT. The CDR3 bases are TGTGCCAGCAGTGAGGTTGCGGCGAACACTGAAGCTTTCTTT. This sequence encodes CASSEVAANTEAFF.

The chain couples TRBV30 to TRBJ1-4; tentatively, D is TRBD1 (5 bases). CDR3 length: 13 residues. With 0 bases removed from V and 8 bases from J, the gap between germline ends came to 10 bases. Per the germline V gene, CDR1 is GTSNPN and CDR2 is SVGIG (reference sequence). The CDR3 sequence: CAWSVRAGEKLFF. The CDR3 DNA is TGTGCCTGGAGTGTCAGGGCTGGAGAAAAACTGTTTTTT.

The genes are TRBV24-1 and TRBJ1-2; TRBD1 agrees at 11 bases. Germline assignment: CDR1 KGHDR and CDR2 SFDVKD. Unmatched junction bases numbered 5, after V lost 4 bases and J lost 8 bases. This CDR3 has 14 residues. The CDR3 is CATSEADRGRGYTF. The CDR3 nucleotides read TGTGCCACCAGTGAGGCGGACAGGGGGCGAGGCTACACCTTC.

V gene TRBV13 combines with J gene TRBJ1-2; 9 bases match TRBD1. The CDR3 runs 13 residues. V lost 6 bases and J lost 6; bases outside the gene matches: 5. Germline V gene lookup returns CDR1 PRHDT and CDR2 FYEKMQ (reference sequence). The chain's CDR3 is CASRQGAQNGYTF. The DNA of the CDR3 is TGTGCCAGCAGACAGGGGGCGCAGAATGGCTACACCTTC. The full variable domain, its missing parts supplied by reference TRBV13 and TRBJ1-2, is AAGVIQSPRHLIKEKRETATLKCYPIPRHDTVYWYQQGPGQDPQFLISFYEKMQSDKGSIPDRFSAQQFSDYHSELNMSSLELGDSALYFCASRQGAQNGYTFGSGTRLTVV.

J is TRBJ2-3 and V is TRBV5-6, with D possibly TRBD2 on 6 matching bases. V lost 6 bases to trimming and J lost 3 bases, with 11 bases between them. CDR1 is SGHDT and CDR2 is YYEEEE in the germline V gene. The CDR3 is made up of 13 amino acids. The CDR3 spells CASNLAGTDTQYF. As DNA, the CDR3 is TGTGCCAGCAACCTTGCGGGAACAGATACGCAGTATTTT. Complete variable domain (other parts from reference TRBV5-6 and TRBJ2-3): DAGVTQSPTHLIKTRGQQVTLRCSPKSGHDTVSWYQQALGQGPQFIFQYYEEEERQRGNFPDRFSGHQFPNYSSELNVNALLLGDSALYLCASNLAGTDTQYFGPGTRLTVL.

This clone was observed once. This chain links TRBV6-1 with TRBJ2-6; no definite D call. CDR1 is MNHNS and CDR2 is SASEGT in the germline V gene. The CDR3 spans 15 residues. Trimming shortened V by 1 base and J by 0 bases, and 4 bases separated the two germline ends. Here the CDR3 reads CASSEGNSGANVLTF. DNA of the CDR3: TGTGCCAGCAGTGAAGGGAACTCTGGGGCCAACGTCCTGACTTTC.

The chain couples TRBV13 to TRBJ2-7; unclear D gene. This CDR3 is built from 12 residues. Germline CDR1 and CDR2: PRHDT and FYEKMQ (reference sequence). V was cut by 0 bases and J by 7 bases, with 7 bases left in between. CDR3 sequence (DNA): TGTGCCAGCAGCTTAGGCCTTTTTGAGCAGTACTTC. Encoded protein: CASSLGLFEQYF.

This clone has only one observation. The chain carries TRBV7-9 and TRBJ2-1; 7 nucleotides match TRBD1. The V and J ends lost 0 bases and 8 bases, in that order; junction bases with no gene match: 4. The CDR3 has 14 amino acids. From germline, CDR1 is SEHNR and CDR2 FQNEAQ (reference sequence). For the CDR3, the DNA is TGTGCCAGCAGCTTAGCGGGACAGCAAGATGAGCAGTTCTTC. This sequence encodes CASSLAGQQDEQFF.

This chain connects TRBV7-9 to TRBJ2-7; D might be TRBD1 (7 bases). The germline CDR1 and CDR2 sequences are SEHNR and FQNEAQ (reference sequence). With 3 bases removed from V and 3 bases from J, the gap between germline ends came to 12 bases. This CDR3 comprises 14 residues. The CDR3: CASSLAGGLYEQYF. Written as DNA, the CDR3 is TGTGCCAGCAGCTTGGCAGGGGGGCTCTACGAGCAGTACTTC.

The chain joins TRBV7-8 to TRBJ1-4, with a possible D match to TRBD1 (5 bases). This CDR3 contains 14 residues. CDR1 and CDR2 (germline): SGHVS, FQNEAQ. Trimming shortened V by 3 bases and J by 5 bases, and 10 bases separated the two germline ends. The CDR3 bases are TGTGCCAGCAGCTTCCAGGGAATCAATGAAAAACTGTTTTTT. Amino acid sequence: CASSFQGINEKLFF.

This clone was seen once. The CDR3 spells CASSQVGRGVDEQFF. CDR3 sequence (DNA): TGTGCCAGCAGCCAAGTGGGGAGGGGCGTTGATGAGCAGTTCTTC. The chain has TRBV4-2 and TRBJ2-1; 7 bases map to TRBD2. The CDR3 totals 15 residues. The V segment lost 1 base and the J segment 8 bases; nucleotides outside the gene matches: 8. CDR1 is LGHNA, CDR2 YNFKEQ, per germline.

This clone was observed a few times. This chain links TRBV3-1 (or the pseudogene TRBV3-2) with TRBJ2-2; D unclear. V was cut by 4 bases and J by 4 bases, with 10 bases left in between. The germline V gene has CDR1 LGHDT and CDR2 YNNKEL (reference sequence). The CDR3 spans 14 residues. The CDR3, as DNA: TGTGCCAGCAGCCTCCAACACAGCACCGGGGAGCTGTTTTTT. This gives the protein CASSLQHSTGELFF.

Concerning this clone itself: Distinct nucleotide sequences in the sample also encode this CDR3. V gene TRBV5-6 combines with J gene TRBJ2-7; 8 nucleotides align to TRBD2. The ends lost 4 bases at V and 2 bases at J; junction bases unmatched: 5. The CDR3 is 14 residues long. CDR1 SGHDT and CDR2 YYEEEE come from the germline V gene. The CDR3 loop reads CASSQPGLAYEQYF. The CDR3 DNA reads as TGTGCCAGCAGCCAACCGGGACTAGCCTACGAGCAGTACTTC.

In this sample, this clone turned up once. V and J are TRBV7-6 and TRBJ2-3; 7 bases fit TRBD1. CDR1 is SGHVS and CDR2 is FNYEAQ in the germline V gene. The V gene end was trimmed by 1 base and the J gene end by 5 bases; junction bases not matched to a gene: 6. CDR3 size: 15 residues. CDR3 sequence (DNA): TGTGCCAGCAGCTTAGGGCTCGGGACAGAAGATACGCAGTATTTT. Encoded protein: CASSLGLGTEDTQYF.

In this sample, this clone turned up once. The rearrangement joins TRBV14 to TRBJ1-2; 10 bases fit TRBD1. The CDR3 has 14 residues. Germline lookup yields CDR1 SGHDN and CDR2 FVKESK. After removal of 4 bases from V and 4 bases from J, the junction contained 3 bases not matched to a gene. CDR3 in amino acids: CASSPRTGGYGYTF. CDR3 DNA: TGTGCCAGCAGCCCTAGGACAGGGGGCTATGGCTACACCTTC.

J is TRBJ2-1 and V is TRBV20-1; the match to TRBD2 covers 8 bases. This CDR3 contains 13 residues. The V segment lost 3 bases and the J segment 6 bases; nucleotides outside the gene matches: 4. CDR1 is DFQATT and CDR2 is SNEGSKA in the germline V gene (reference sequence). CDR3 protein: CSASGLAINEQFF. CDR3 nucleotides: TGCAGTGCTAGTGGACTAGCCATCAATGAGCAGTTCTTC.

This clone was detected only once. This CDR3 is also generated by other DNA sequences in the sample. The CDR3 spells CASSSGLAGAYEQYF. The DNA for the CDR3 is TGCGCCAGCAGCTCGGGACTAGCGGGAGCCTACGAGCAGTACTTC. The chain couples TRBV5-1 to TRBJ2-7; 14 bases match TRBD2. CDR1 SGHRS and CDR2 YFSETQ come from the germline V gene. V shed 3 bases, J shed 2 bases, and the junction held 1 base outside the gene matches. The CDR3 has 15 amino acids.

The V call is TRBV5-1, the J call TRBJ1-2, with a weak D call TRBD1 (5 bases). V was trimmed by 0 bases and J by 0 bases, leaving 9 bases between them. The CDR3 loop spans 15 amino acids. Germline V gene lookup returns CDR1 SGHRS and CDR2 YFSETQ. The CDR3 DNA sequence: TGCGCCAGCAGCTTGGGTGGGGCCTCTAACTATGGCTACACCTTC. Residues: CASSLGGASNYGYTF.